What follows is one TCR beta chain and its context. A Seattle source enrolled patients during active infection and followed them longitudinally. This sample was taken from a study of blood T cell repertoires in COVID-19. Whole-study context: Collection of acute and convalescent COVID-19 samples took place in the United States, Italy and Spain. Nucleic acid was either cDNA or gDNA, and it came from T cells, B-cell-depleted T cells, or PBMCs.

Trimming at V came to 4 bases and at J to 2 bases, leaving 4 bases not matched to a gene. Germline values: CDR1 KGHDR, CDR2 SFDVKD. The CDR3 contains 16 residues. Libraries were prepared by immunoSEQ multiplex PCR; TCRdb keeps only in-frame clonotypes and omits some of them. Of approximately 180,000 clones detected, roughly 88% appear once; the ten largest clones hold about 7%. The receptor comes from a woman aged 40 to 50 with COVID-19, enrolled during active disease. The J gene is TRBJ2-1, the V gene TRBV24-1; 10 bases fit TRBD2. Sequencing was done on a sample of peripheral blood. CDR3 sequence (DNA): TGTGCCACCAGTGACCGGACTAGCGGCCCCTACAATGAGCAGTTCTTC. Its protein product is CATSDRTSGPYNEQFF.